This T cell receptor beta chain was documented in a study of cytomegalovirus exposure and HLA in healthy donors. Study-wide results and limits: Researchers reported that a few CMV-associated chains were confirmed in vitro as CMV antigen-specific. Some segments of the V type, notably TRBV6-2 and TRBV6-3, were excluded as indistinguishable. Sequencing likely generated an artifact that appeared as a cluster of highly shared sequence variants. Reports credit the classifier with highly specific, highly sensitive diagnosis of cytomegalovirus status.

Vbeta (60) and Jbeta (13) primers were used in the PCR. This table comes from immunoSEQ multiplex PCR, and its TCRdb copy is limited to in-frame clones, with some not included. The listing contains around 100,000 clones. About this clone itself: The antigen is not known.

This CDR3 region has 14 residues. V dropped 2 bases and J dropped 6; count of bases not matched to a gene: 4. Germline V gene lookup returns CDR1 SGDLS and CDR2 YYNGEE. Sequencing was performed on PBMCs. This clonotype was obtained from a woman aged 30 to 39 in good health and CMV-seronegative. The chain links TRBV9 to TRBJ1-2, with TRBD1 identical over 10 bases. CDR3 sequence (DNA): TGTGCCAGCAGCGTTACGACAGGGGGCAATGGCTACACCTTC. Translated, it gives CASSVTTGGNGYTF.